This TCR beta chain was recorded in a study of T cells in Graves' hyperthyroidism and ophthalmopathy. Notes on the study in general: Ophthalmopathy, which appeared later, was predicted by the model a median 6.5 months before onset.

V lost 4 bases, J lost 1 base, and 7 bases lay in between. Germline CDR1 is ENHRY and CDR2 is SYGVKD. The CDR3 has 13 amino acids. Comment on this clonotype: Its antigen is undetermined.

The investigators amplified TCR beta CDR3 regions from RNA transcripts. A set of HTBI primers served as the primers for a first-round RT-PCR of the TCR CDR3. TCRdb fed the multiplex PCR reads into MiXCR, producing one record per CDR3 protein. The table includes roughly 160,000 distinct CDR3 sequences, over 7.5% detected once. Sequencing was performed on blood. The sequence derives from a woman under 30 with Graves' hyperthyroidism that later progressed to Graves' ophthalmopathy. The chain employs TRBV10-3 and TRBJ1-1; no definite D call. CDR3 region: CAISGPGNTEAFF. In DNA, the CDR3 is TGTGCCATCAGTGGCCCTGGGAACACTGAAGCTTTCTTT.